This T cell receptor (beta chain) was identified during a study of blood T cells in healthy people across ages. A second PCR, run for roughly 7 to 11 cycles, used a sample-barcoded 5' primer plus a J-beta primer mix. A single record per CDR3 protein comes from TCRdb applying MiXCR to the 5' RACE reads. The top ten hold more than 8.5% of the sample, which has some 930,000 distinct CDR3 sequences, about 28% seen once. Comments on this clonotype: Antigen unknown.

The authors isolated at least 7 million PBMCs per sample. The study's findings and limits: Nothing was known about donor CMV status, and this possibly confounded expanded clonotype changes. With unsorted PBMCs, a conclusive comparison of naive versus antigen-experienced cells was not possible.

The V and J ends lost 7 bases and 0 bases respectively, with 9 bases between them. The CDR3 is made up of 12 amino acids. Germline V gene lookup returns CDR1 SQVTM and CDR2 ANQGSEA. The same sample was also studied in work on T cells of mothers and their children.

The chain couples TRBV29-1 to TRBJ1-1, with D perhaps TRBD1 (5 bases). The specimen was blood. The receptor was isolated from a woman between 40 and 50 years old in good health. CDR3 sequence (DNA): TGCAGCGGGGGACGAATGAACACTGAAGCTTTCTTT. Translation gives CSGGRMNTEAFF.